These 32 T cell receptor beta chains originate from one sample sequenced in a study of control samples from healthy donors and cancer patients. Using immunoSEQ multiplex PCR, the repertoire was profiled, and TCRdb retains in-frame clones only, with some absent. The sample carries 48,000 or so clones, 93% recorded once. The material sequenced was PBMCs. Receptors were obtained from a woman in her fifties or sixties with head and neck cancer.

Worth noting for this clone: At one end the junction does not follow the germline gene, possibly because of a read error. J is TRBJ2-7 and V is TRBV24-1; D may correspond to TRBD1 or TRBD2 (5 bases each). Germline V gene lookup returns CDR1 KGHDR and CDR2 SFDVKD. This CDR3 is 15 amino acids long. For the CDR3, the DNA is TGTGCCACCAGTGCTTTGGGACGGAGCTCCTACGAGCAGTACTTC. This codes for CATSALGRSSYEQYF.

The V gene is TRBV28, the J gene TRBJ1-6, with 8 bases that match TRBD1. Germline assignment: CDR1 MDHEN and CDR2 SYDVKM. There are 16 residues in the CDR3. V was pared by 5 bases and J by 8 bases, with 11 bases of the junction left unmatched. CDR3 sequence (DNA): TGTGCCAGCAGTACCCGACAGGGGTTGGTCTATTCACCCCTCCACTTT. Protein sequence: CASSTRQGLVYSPLHF.

The chain recombines TRBV5-1 with TRBJ2-3; a weak D match, TRBD1 (5 bases). V was shortened by 7 bases and J by 2 bases, with 17 bases between the two germline ends. Germline V CDR1 and CDR2: SGHRS, YFSETQ. CDR3 length: 15 residues. The CDR3 here is CASRLADRTTDTQYF. The CDR3 DNA reads TGCGCCAGCCGTCTTGCCGACAGAACCACAGATACGCAGTATTTT. Full variable domain (rest looked up from reference TRBV5-1 and TRBJ2-3): KAGVTQTPRYLIKTRGQQVTLSCSPISGHRSVSWYQQTPGQGLQFLFEYFSETQRNKGNFPGRFSGRQFSNSRSEMNVSTLELGDSALYLCASRLADRTTDTQYFGPGTRLTVL.

The rearrangement joins TRBV30 to TRBJ1-6, with a possible D match to TRBD1 (5 bases). This CDR3 comprises 14 residues. V shed 2 bases and J shed 8 bases, with 13 bases lying between them. The germline V gene encodes CDR1 GTSNPN and CDR2 SVGIG (reference sequence). CDR3 residues: CAWSSWGQDSPLHF. In DNA, the CDR3 is TGTGCCTGGAGTAGCTGGGGCCAGGATTCACCCCTCCACTTT.

This rearrangement joins TRBV15 to TRBJ1-4; D unclear. Germline CDR1 and CDR2: LNHNV and YYDKDF (reference sequence). The CDR3 extends over 15 amino acids. Deletions cut 0 bases from V and 8 bases from J, with 13 bases between. The CDR3 DNA sequence: TGTGCCACCAGCAGAGACCCGGGGAATGACGAAAAACTGTTTTTT. It specifies CATSRDPGNDEKLFF. The full variable domain, with the rest looked up from reference TRBV15 and TRBJ1-4, is DAMVIQNPRYQVTQFGKPVTLSCSQTLNHNVMYWYQQKSSQAPKLLFHYYDKDFNNEADTPDNFQSRRPNTSFCFLDIRSPGLGDTAMYLCATSRDPGNDEKLFFGSGTQLSVL.

The chain has TRBV2 and TRBJ1-5, with TRBD1 identical over 8 bases. V trimming: 4 bases; J trimming: 6 bases; junction bases outside the gene matches: 11. The CDR3 spans 16 residues. CDR1 and CDR2 from the germline V gene are SNHLY and FYNNEI. The CDR3 sequence: CASSAQRTGQAQPQHF. CDR3 nucleotide sequence: TGTGCCAGCAGTGCCCAACGGACAGGGCAGGCTCAGCCCCAGCATTTT.

The genes are TRBV5-6 and TRBJ2-5; 16 bases align to TRBD2. V shed 3 bases, J shed 5 bases, and the junction held 10 bases outside the gene matches. Germline V lookup: CDR1 SGHDT, CDR2 YYEEEE. This CDR3 region has 18 residues. This chain's CDR3 is CASSSGPGLAGGLETQYF. CDR3 sequence (DNA): TGTGCCAGCAGCTCAGGTCCGGGACTAGCGGGAGGGCTCGAGACCCAGTACTTC.

The gene calls are TRBV7-2 and TRBJ2-3; the D is unclear. Trimming removed 3 bases from V and 2 bases from J, with 6 bases in between. CDR3 length equals 13 residues. Germline V gives CDR1 SGHTA, CDR2 FQGNSA. The CDR3 coding sequence is TGTGCCAGCAGCTTCCCGGCCACAGATACGCAGTATTTT. It yields the protein CASSFPATDTQYF.

The chain couples TRBV15 to TRBJ2-3, with D tentatively TRBD1 or TRBD2 (5 bases each). CDR3 length: 16 amino acids. V was clipped by 1 base and J by 0 bases, with 11 bases between them. CDR1 is LNHNV, CDR2 YYDKDF, per germline (reference sequence). CDR3 amino acids: CATSRGGTRSTDTQYF. CDR3 in DNA: TGTGCCACCAGCAGAGGGGGGACGAGAAGCACAGATACGCAGTATTTT.

The count of this clone is one. This chain uses TRBV7-9 with TRBJ1-1; TRBD1 matches 9 bases. Losses at the gene ends were 4 bases for V and 6 bases for J; bases not matched to a gene: 3. The germline CDR1 and CDR2 sequences are SEHNR and FQNEAQ (reference sequence). The CDR3 spans 13 residues. CDR3 DNA sequence: TGTGCCAGCAGCTATGGGACAGGGTCTGAAGCTTTCTTT. Protein product: CASSYGTGSEAFF. Together with reference TRBV7-9 and TRBJ1-1, the CDR3 gives the full variable domain: DTGVSQNPRHKITKRGQNVTFRCDPISEHNRLYWYRQTLGQGPEFLTYFQNEAQLEKSRLLSDRFSAERPKGSFSTLEIQRTEQGDSAMYLCASSYGTGSEAFFGQGTRLTVV.

The chain uses TRBV5-1 and TRBJ2-7, with TRBD2 as a possible D gene (5 bases). V lost 4 bases to trimming and J lost 0 bases, with 17 bases between them. The CDR3 loop spans 16 amino acids. CDR1 is SGHRS and CDR2 is YFSETQ in the germline V gene. CDR3 residues: CASSLEVYRSSYEQYF. The CDR3 DNA is TGCGCCAGCAGCCTGGAGGTGTATAGGAGCTCCTACGAGCAGTACTTC.

V is TRBV4-2 and J is TRBJ2-5; 7 bases map to TRBD1. V was clipped by 1 base and J by 4 bases; unmatched bases: 3. The CDR3 length is 14 residues. Germline assignment: CDR1 LGHNA and CDR2 YNFKEQ. The CDR3 region has the DNA TGTGCCAGCAGCCAAGGACAGGGCGGAGAGACCCAGTACTTC. It encodes CASSQGQGGETQYF.

This clone was found once. At the DNA level, this CDR3 is encoded by other sequences in the same sample as well. The chain carries TRBV9 and TRBJ1-5; no firm D call. Trimming took off 0 bases at V and 0 bases at J, with 4 bases between the two ends. Germline lookup yields CDR1 SGDLS and CDR2 YYNGEE. The CDR3 sequence is 14 residues long. The CDR3 coding sequence is TGTGCCAGCAGCGTAGGGGGTAGCAATCAGCCCCAGCATTTT. Translation gives CASSVGGSNQPQHF. Looking up the rest from reference TRBV9 and TRBJ1-5 gives the full variable domain: DSGVTQTPKHLITATGQRVTLRCSPRSGDLSVYWYQQSLDQGLQFLIQYYNGEERAKGNILERFSAQQFPDLHSELNLSSLELGDSALYFCASSVGGSNQPQHFGDGTRLSIL.

V gene TRBV7-2 combines with J gene TRBJ2-7; either TRBD1 or TRBD2 may fit D (6 bases each). Germline CDR1 and CDR2: SGHTA and FQGNSA. V dropped 6 bases and J dropped 4 bases, with 19 bases sitting between them. The CDR3 extends over 15 amino acids. The CDR3 DNA is TGTGCCAGCAGGCTAAGACTAGAACAGGGTTACGAGCAGTACTTC. Translating gives CASRLRLEQGYEQYF.

The sample holds one count of this clone. The chain has TRBV4-1 and TRBJ2-1; possibly TRBD1 for D (6 bases). With 4 bases removed from V and 2 bases from J, the gap between germline ends came to 18 bases. Germline assignment: CDR1 MGHRA and CDR2 YSYEKL. This CDR3 is 17 amino acids long. The CDR3 is CASSPSTGSSPYNEQFF. DNA for the CDR3: TGCGCCAGCAGCCCCTCGACAGGAAGCAGTCCCTACAATGAGCAGTTCTTC.

The gene calls are TRBV18 and TRBJ2-7, with 9 positions matching TRBD1. The CDR3 is made up of 14 amino acids. The J segment lost 3 bases and the V segment lost 0 bases, leaving 0 bases of the junction unmatched. In germline, CDR1 is KGHSH, CDR2 LQKENI. The DNA for the CDR3 is TGTGCCAGCTCACCACCGGGACAGGGCTACGAGCAGTACTTC. This gives the protein CASSPPGQGYEQYF.

The rearrangement uses TRBV27 and TRBJ2-7; D possibly corresponds to TRBD1 (7 bases). Trimming removed 3 bases at V and 3 bases at J, with 18 bases between. The CDR3 spans 16 residues. Germline-derived CDR1 and CDR2 are MNHEY and SMNVEV (reference sequence). CDR3 loop: CASSLSGVGGYYEQYF. In DNA, the CDR3 is TGTGCCAGCAGTTTGTCGGGGGTAGGGGGCTACTACGAGCAGTACTTC.

The rearrangement joins TRBV4-1 to TRBJ2-5; perhaps TRBD2 as D (5 bases). V lost 0 bases to trimming and J lost 2 bases, with 13 bases between them. The CDR3 is made up of 16 amino acids. Per the germline V gene, CDR1 is MGHRA and CDR2 is YSYEKL. The CDR3, as DNA: TGCGCCAGCAGCCAAGATCAAACACCGGGGCAAGAGACCCAGTACTTC. Its translation: CASSQDQTPGQETQYF.

The rearrangement links TRBV7-2 to TRBJ2-7; possible D gene TRBD1, 6 bases. Germline CDR1 SGHTA, CDR2 FQGNSA. Deletions cut 3 bases from V and 3 bases from J, with 15 bases between. The CDR3 covers 15 residues. In DNA, the CDR3 is TGTGCCAGCAGCTTCGACAGGTCAGAAATCTACGAGCAGTACTTC. Amino acids: CASSFDRSEIYEQYF.

V is TRBV18 and J is TRBJ1-1; a weak D match, TRBD1 (5 bases). Trimming cost V 3 bases and J 3 bases, with 11 bases left between them. The germline V gene encodes CDR1 KGHSH and CDR2 LQKENI. The CDR3 sequence is 14 residues long. The CDR3 bases are TGTGCCAGCTCACCCCCAGGGAGGGACACTGAAGCTTTCTTT. This encodes CASSPPGRDTEAFF.

The V call is TRBV30, the J call TRBJ1-1; D remains ambiguous. CDR3 length equals 13 residues. V lost 3 bases and J 5 bases, leaving 13 bases between the germline ends. Germline lookup yields CDR1 GTSNPN and CDR2 SVGIG (reference sequence). The CDR3 coding sequence is TGTGCCTGGAGCCCCACGAGAGGGACTGAAGCTTTCTTT. This encodes CAWSPTRGTEAFF.

The CDR3: CASSPMSGTEQYF. CDR3 in DNA: TGTGCCAGCAGTCCTATGTCCGGGACCGAGCAGTACTTC. The V and J genes are TRBV6-5 and TRBJ2-7, with D possibly being TRBD1 or TRBD2 (5 bases each). Trimming shortened V by 5 bases and J by 6 bases, and 14 bases separated the two germline ends. This CDR3 contains 13 residues. In germline, CDR1 is MNHEY, CDR2 SVGAGI.

This clone was recorded a few times. This chain links TRBV15 with TRBJ1-5; weak D call: TRBD1 (6 bases). The germline V gene encodes CDR1 LNHNV and CDR2 YYDKDF (reference sequence). The length of the CDR3 is 14 residues. The V end lost 4 bases, the J end lost 4 bases, and 11 bases lay between the germline ends. The DNA for the CDR3 is TGTGCCACCAGCACTTCCCAGGGGAATCAGCCCCAGCATTTT. It is translated as CATSTSQGNQPQHF.

The chain carries TRBV13 and TRBJ2-1; possibly TRBD1 for D (6 bases). The germline V and J ends were trimmed by 0 bases and 10 bases, with 10 bases remaining between them. Germline CDR1 and CDR2: PRHDT and FYEKMQ (reference sequence). The CDR3 consists of 13 residues. This chain's CDR3 is CASSLGLGQEQFF. In nucleotides, the CDR3 is TGTGCCAGCAGCTTAGGACTCGGACAGGAGCAGTTCTTC.

This clone was recorded once. J is TRBJ1-1 and V is TRBV7-9; D not certain. The CDR3 is made up of 14 amino acids. Germline V gene lookup returns CDR1 SEHNR and CDR2 FQNEAQ (reference sequence). Trimming took 3 bases from V and 4 from J, leaving 12 bases between them. The CDR3 loop is CASSLIAGPTEAFF. The DNA for the CDR3 is TGTGCCAGCAGCTTGATTGCTGGCCCCACTGAAGCTTTCTTT.

This clone was detected only a few times. V gene TRBV7-2 combines with J gene TRBJ2-7; D unclear. The CDR3 runs 13 residues. Germline-derived CDR1 and CDR2 are SGHTA and FQGNSA. V lost 5 bases and J 0 bases, leaving 8 bases between the germline ends. The CDR3 spells CASSQRNSYEQYF. CDR3 coding DNA: TGTGCCAGCAGCCAGAGAAACTCCTACGAGCAGTACTTC.

V and J are TRBV5-1 and TRBJ2-3; D gene uncertain. The CDR3 is 13 amino acids. Trimming took 0 bases from V and 1 from J, leaving 3 bases between them. The germline gives CDR1 SGHRS, CDR2 YFSETQ. CDR3 loop: CASSLVGTDTQYF. CDR3 nucleotides: TGCGCCAGCAGCTTGGTCGGCACAGATACGCAGTATTTT.

This chain joins TRBV12-3 or TRBV12-4 and TRBJ1-2; the D is unclear. This CDR3 has 13 residues. Trimming left V 10 bases short and J 4 bases short, with 16 bases between. The CDR3 nucleotides read TGTGCCACCTCCGGACTCTACTCCTATGGCTACACCTTC. Its protein product is CATSGLYSYGYTF.

This chain joins TRBV25-1 and TRBJ1-6; D not resolved. The CDR3 loop spans 12 amino acids. V was cut by 4 bases and J by 7 bases, with 5 bases left in between. Germline CDR1 and CDR2: MGHDK and SYGVNS. For the CDR3, the DNA is TGTGCCAGCAGTGGGCGGAATTCACCCCTCCACTTT. This encodes CASSGRNSPLHF. Based on the CDR3 plus reference TRBV25-1 and TRBJ1-6, the full variable domain is EADIYQTPRYLVIGTGKKITLECSQTMGHDKMYWYQQDPGMELHLIHYSYGVNSTEKGDLSSESTVSRIRTEHFPLTLESARPSHTSQYLCASSGRNSPLHFGNGTRLTVT.

The chain recombines TRBV6-4 with TRBJ1-6; no clear D gene. This CDR3 is 12 amino acids long. The ends were cut back, 4 bases at V and 9 bases at J, with 7 bases in the middle. The germline V gene encodes CDR1 MRHNA and CDR2 SNTAGT. The CDR3 bases are TGTGCCAGCAGTGTGTACGTTTCACCCCTCCACTTT. Its translation: CASSVYVSPLHF.

The rearrangement joins TRBV7-7 to TRBJ2-1; 8 nucleotides line up with TRBD1. J lost 3 bases, V lost 6 bases, and 7 bases had no gene match. The CDR3 consists of 15 residues. CDR1 is SSHAT, CDR2 FNYEAQ, per germline (reference sequence). CDR3 loop: CASSSGTGHYNEQFF. CDR3 DNA sequence: TGTGCCAGCAGTTCCGGGACAGGACACTACAATGAGCAGTTCTTC. Full variable domain (missing parts from reference TRBV7-7 and TRBJ2-1): GAGVSQSPRYKVTKRGQDVTLRCDPISSHATLYWYQQALGQGPEFLTYFNYEAQPDKSGLPSDRFSAERPEGSISTLTIQRTEQRDSAMYRCASSSGTGHYNEQFFGPGTRLTVL.

This chain links TRBV29-1 with TRBJ2-1; D might be TRBD1 (5 bases). This CDR3 spans 16 amino acids. Germline V gives CDR1 SQVTM, CDR2 ANQGSEA. Trimming removed 0 bases from V and 4 bases from J, with 16 bases in between. The CDR3 is CSVEDHGQLEYNEQFF. The CDR3 nucleotides read TGCAGCGTTGAAGATCATGGACAACTCGAGTACAATGAGCAGTTCTTC.